The entry below describes one T cell receptor beta chain. Its antigen is not known. TCR beta CDR3 regions were amplified from RNA transcripts. The HTBI primer set drove a first-round RT-PCR of the TCR CDR3. One entry per CDR3 protein results from TCRdb running MiXCR on the multiplex PCR reads. The sample lists roughly 400,000 distinct CDR3 sequences, approximately 25% occurring once. These data belong to a study of T cells in Graves' hyperthyroidism and ophthalmopathy. Across the whole study: Prior to any treatment, at the point of initial diagnosis, peripheral blood was collected. Overall study findings and caveats: From stable hyperthyroidism, ophthalmopathy was separated by a 13 V-J model. Researchers found most expanded thyroid clonotypes above 0.001 in blood as well.

V was trimmed by 10 bases and J by 4 bases, leaving 14 bases between them. The germline V gene encodes CDR1 MDHEN and CDR2 SYDVKM. This CDR3 region has 14 residues. The genes are TRBV28 and TRBJ1-6; D not resolved. The source material was blood. This sequence was found in a middle-aged man with Graves' hyperthyroidism. This CDR3 is CAIRNEGYNSPLHF. The DNA for the CDR3 is TGTGCCATAAGAAACGAAGGTTATAATTCACCCCTCCACTTT.